The next 24 T cell receptor beta chains were all read from a single sample in a study of blood T cell repertoires in COVID-19. The repertoire was sequenced with immunoSEQ multiplex PCR; TCRdb's copy has only in-frame clones and lacks some. This table has about 670,000 clones, 90% appearing once. The sample comprised peripheral blood. All receptors derive from a woman aged 18 to 35 with acute or convalescent COVID-19.

The chain recombines TRBV7-2 with TRBJ2-7; 7 nucleotides align to TRBD1. The trim removed 2 bases at V and 4 bases at J, leaving 5 bases unmatched. The CDR3 is 14 amino acids. Germline CDR1 SGHTA, CDR2 FQGNSA. The CDR3 nucleotides are TGTGCCAGCAGCTTACGACAGGGAGTGTACGAGCAGTACTTC. This translates into CASSLRQGVYEQYF.

The chain links TRBV6-5 to TRBJ1-5; 10 positions match TRBD1. CDR3 length: 14 residues. V lost 11 bases and J lost 6; bases outside the gene matches: 10. Germline V gene data show CDR1 as MNHEY and CDR2 as SVGAGI. The CDR3 loop is CAGTPTGGGQPQHF. The CDR3 DNA follows: TGTGCCGGCACCCCGACAGGGGGCGGTCAGCCCCAGCATTTT.

This chain connects TRBV21-1 to TRBJ1-5; the table's D call of TRBD1 was not tested on the DNA. TRBV21-1 counts as a pseudogene. The CDR3 covers 15 residues. The CDR3 sequence: CASSTRQGIVQPQHF. The DNA of the CDR3 is TGTGCCAGCAGCACTCGGCAGGGCATTGTTCAGCCCCAGCATTTT.

The gene calls are TRBV7-3 and TRBJ2-2, with 9 nucleotides matching TRBD2. The junction had 9 bases not matched to a gene; V was cut back by 0 bases and J by 1 base. The CDR3 totals 19 residues. The germline gives CDR1 SGHTA, CDR2 FQGTGA. Here the CDR3 reads CASSLTPPASGENTGELFF. As DNA, the CDR3 is TGTGCCAGCAGCTTAACCCCCCCCGCTAGCGGGGAGAACACCGGGGAGCTGTTTTTT.

This clone was counted once. The chain has TRBV21-1 and TRBJ1-5; the table's D call, TRBD1, was not checked against the DNA. TRBV21-1 corresponds to a pseudogene. The CDR3 length is 14 residues. CDR3 DNA: TGTGCCAGCAGCAAATACCAGGGGTATCAGCCCCAGCATTTT. Its translation is CASSKYQGYQPQHF.

The CDR3 DNA sequence: TGTGCCAGCTCACTCCCGACAGGGATTGACTATGGCTACACCTTC. Translating it yields CASSLPTGIDYGYTF. This chain uses TRBV18 with TRBJ1-2; 7 bases map to TRBD1. The trim removed 4 bases at V and 3 bases at J, leaving 8 bases unmatched. CDR1 and CDR2 from the germline V gene are KGHSH and LQKENI. This CDR3 comprises 15 residues.

This clone has just one count. V gene TRBV24-1 combines with J gene TRBJ1-1, with 10 bases aligning to TRBD1. After removal of 5 bases from V and 3 bases from J, the junction contained 5 bases not matched to a gene. There are 15 residues in the CDR3. Germline CDR1 reads KGHDR; CDR2 reads SFDVKD. In nucleotides, the CDR3 is TGTGCCACCAGTGGCGCCGGGACAGGGGACACTGAAGCTTTCTTT. Translated, it gives CATSGAGTGDTEAFF.

The chain recombines TRBV7-3 with TRBJ2-2, with 7 bases fitting TRBD2. V lost 5 bases and J lost 5; bases outside the gene matches: 2. Germline CDR1 SGHTA, CDR2 FQGTGA. CDR3 length: 13 residues. This chain's CDR3 is CASSHGGTGELFF. CDR3 bases: TGTGCCAGCAGCCACGGGGGGACCGGGGAGCTGTTTTTT.

The chain carries TRBV5-6 and TRBJ1-1, with D hard to call. Germline loops: CDR1 SGHDT, CDR2 YYEEEE. V lost 6 bases to trimming and J lost 0 bases, with 15 bases between them. The CDR3 covers 15 residues. CDR3 coding DNA: TGTGCCAGCAACCAAGTGACACTCATGAACACTGAAGCTTTCTTT. Its translation is CASNQVTLMNTEAFF.

The rearrangement links TRBV27 to TRBJ1-1, with D unresolved. This CDR3 contains 14 residues. In germline, CDR1 is MNHEY, CDR2 SMNVEV (reference sequence). V was pared by 2 bases and J by 4 bases, with 11 bases between. The DNA for the CDR3 is TGTGCCAGCAGTTTAGCCCCTGAGGTCACTGAAGCTTTCTTT. Translating gives CASSLAPEVTEAFF.

The chain uses TRBV27 and TRBJ1-6, with D possibly TRBD1 on 5 matching bases. Trimming pared 9 bases from V and 1 base from J, leaving 22 bases between. The CDR3 contains 18 residues. Germline V gene sequence: CDR1 MNHEY, CDR2 SMNVEV (reference sequence). CDR3 loop: CASAELRGEWSYNSPLHF. CDR3 coding DNA: TGTGCCAGTGCCGAACTCCGGGGGGAGTGGTCCTATAATTCACCCCTCCACTTT.

On this clone itself: The sample carries other DNA sequences with the same CDR3. The V and J genes are TRBV2 and TRBJ1-2, with 8 nucleotides matching TRBD1. V was clipped by 7 bases and J by 1 base; unmatched bases: 5. CDR3 size: 14 residues. The V gene's germline CDR1 is SNHLY and CDR2 FYNNEI. The CDR3 spells CASNRQGNNYGYTF. CDR3 DNA sequence: TGTGCCAGCAACCGACAGGGGAATAACTATGGCTACACCTTC.

The V gene is TRBV12-3 or TRBV12-4, the J gene TRBJ1-1; D unclear. The V and J ends lost 3 bases and 6 bases respectively, with 5 bases between them. This CDR3 has 11 amino acids. The DNA for the CDR3 is TGTGCCAGCAGTTTTTCGGCTGAAGCTTTCTTT. Translated: CASSFSAEAFF.

The chain joins TRBV6-6 to TRBJ1-1, with 7 bases identical to TRBD1. This CDR3 is built from 14 residues. The J segment lost 6 bases and the V segment lost 3 bases, leaving 7 bases of the junction unmatched. Germline CDR1 reads MNHNY; CDR2 reads SVGAGI (reference sequence). CDR3: CASSYTKGAAEAFF. The DNA for the CDR3 is TGTGCCAGCAGTTATACCAAGGGGGCGGCTGAAGCTTTCTTT.

The J gene is TRBJ1-5, the V gene TRBV24-1; 8 positions match TRBD1. In germline, CDR1 is KGHDR, CDR2 SFDVKD. This CDR3 region has 15 residues. Germline trimming cut 4 bases from V and 4 bases from J; bases unmatched to any gene: 5. This CDR3 is CATSETGVANQPQHF. The CDR3 DNA reads as TGTGCCACCAGTGAGACAGGGGTGGCTAATCAGCCCCAGCATTTT.

The chain combines TRBV5-1 with TRBJ2-2; D is perhaps TRBD2 (5 bases). V gave up 0 bases and J gave up 4 bases, with 10 bases separating them. The CDR3 has 15 residues. The V gene's germline CDR1 is SGHRS and CDR2 YFSETQ. DNA for the CDR3: TGCGCCAGCAGCTTGGAAGGACTCACCACCGGGGAGCTGTTTTTT. It translates to CASSLEGLTTGELFF. Based on the CDR3 plus reference TRBV5-1 and TRBJ2-2, the full variable domain is KAGVTQTPRYLIKTRGQQVTLSCSPISGHRSVSWYQQTPGQGLQFLFEYFSETQRNKGNFPGRFSGRQFSNSRSEMNVSTLELGDSALYLCASSLEGLTTGELFFGEGSRLTVL.

The chain has TRBV5-1 and TRBJ2-3; TRBD2 matches 7 bases. Germline CDR1 reads SGHRS; CDR2 reads YFSETQ. This CDR3 is built from 15 residues. V lost 4 bases, J lost 5 bases, and 10 bases stayed unmatched. CDR3 loop: CASSGRGTSEDTQYF. The CDR3 coding sequence is TGCGCCAGCAGCGGTAGGGGCACTAGCGAAGATACGCAGTATTTT.

The rearrangement uses TRBV12-3 or TRBV12-4 and TRBJ2-4; D might be TRBD1 (8 bases). CDR3 size: 12 residues. Trimming left V 5 bases short and J 11 bases short, with 13 bases between. The CDR3 region has the DNA TGTGCCAGCAGTCGGACAGGGAGGGTTCAGTACTTC. Protein: CASSRTGRVQYF.

The chain employs TRBV7-9 and TRBJ2-3, with D maybe TRBD1 (6 bases). V was trimmed by 5 bases and J by 1 base, leaving 13 bases between them. The length of the CDR3 is 15 residues. Germline V gives CDR1 SEHNR, CDR2 FQNEAQ (reference sequence). CDR3 in amino acids: CASSPKGERTDTQYF. The CDR3 DNA reads as TGTGCCAGCAGCCCTAAGGGGGAGCGCACAGATACGCAGTATTTT.

V gene TRBV3-1 (or the pseudogene TRBV3-2) combines with J gene TRBJ2-1; weak D call: TRBD1 (6 bases). The length of the CDR3 is 15 residues. V was clipped by 0 bases and J by 5 bases, with 11 bases between them. CDR1 LGHDT and CDR2 YNNKEL come from the germline V gene (reference sequence). The CDR3 protein is CASSQDGDTNNEQFF. The CDR3 DNA reads TGTGCCAGCAGCCAAGATGGGGACACAAACAATGAGCAGTTCTTC.

The genes are TRBV5-4 and TRBJ2-2; 7 nucleotides align to TRBD1. Germline V gives CDR1 SGHNT, CDR2 YYREEE (reference sequence). CDR3 length: 16 residues. Unmatched junction bases numbered 6, after V lost 3 bases and J lost 1 base. The chain's CDR3 is CASSSGQARNTGELFF. The CDR3 region has the DNA TGTGCCAGCAGCTCCGGACAGGCGAGGAACACCGGGGAGCTGTTTTTT.

This chain uses TRBV25-1 with TRBJ2-1; TRBD1 might be the D (6 bases). CDR1 and CDR2 (germline): MGHDK, SYGVNS. This CDR3 is 15 amino acids long. Trimming took 6 bases from V and 4 from J, leaving 16 bases between them. The CDR3 DNA sequence: TGTGCCAGCAGCACGACAGGTGACTTTTACAATGAGCAGTTCTTC. It codes for CASSTTGDFYNEQFF.

This chain uses TRBV6-1 with TRBJ2-1, with D possibly being TRBD1 (6 bases). The CDR3 covers 16 residues. With 2 bases removed from V and 8 bases from J, the gap between germline ends came to 19 bases. The V gene's germline CDR1 is MNHNS and CDR2 SASEGT. CDR3 protein: CASSEWTVGDVDEQFF. For the CDR3, the DNA is TGTGCCAGCAGTGAATGGACAGTCGGGGATGTGGATGAGCAGTTCTTC.

The genes are TRBV7-2 and TRBJ1-2, with D tentatively TRBD1 (6 bases). CDR3 size: 17 residues. Germline V lookup: CDR1 SGHTA, CDR2 FQGNSA. The V and J ends lost 3 bases and 4 bases respectively, with 21 bases between them. The chain's CDR3 is CASSFDGWTVSTYGYTF. The CDR3 coding sequence is TGTGCCAGCAGCTTTGATGGCTGGACAGTTAGTACCTATGGCTACACCTTC.